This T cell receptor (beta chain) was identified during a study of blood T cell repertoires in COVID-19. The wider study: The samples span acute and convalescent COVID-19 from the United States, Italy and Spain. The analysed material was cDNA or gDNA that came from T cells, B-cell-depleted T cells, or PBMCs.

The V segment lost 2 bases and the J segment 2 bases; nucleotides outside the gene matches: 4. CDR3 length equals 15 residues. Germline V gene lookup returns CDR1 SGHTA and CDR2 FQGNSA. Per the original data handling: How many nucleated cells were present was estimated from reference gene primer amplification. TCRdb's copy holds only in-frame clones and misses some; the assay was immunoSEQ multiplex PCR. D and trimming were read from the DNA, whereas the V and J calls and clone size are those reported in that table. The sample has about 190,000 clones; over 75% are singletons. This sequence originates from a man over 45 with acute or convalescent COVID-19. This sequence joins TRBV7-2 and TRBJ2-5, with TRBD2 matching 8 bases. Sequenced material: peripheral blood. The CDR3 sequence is CASSLFPGGQETQYF. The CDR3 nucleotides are TGTGCCAGCAGCTTATTCCCGGGAGGGCAAGAGACCCAGTACTTC.